The rows below give T cell receptor beta chains drawn from one sample of a study of technical replicates of blood from several donors. Only in-frame clones appear in the TCRdb table, and some are missing; sequencing was by immunoSEQ multiplex PCR. Of 45,000 to 60,000 clones listed, roughly nine tenths were seen once; the top ten hold 3% to 4%. Sequenced material: PBMCs. The receptors here all came from a human donor in good health. Some clones in this sample may be carry-over from other donors' samples. Both conserved end residues are part of each CDR3. D genes are given only for firm matches. Where a row states a size, it is once, few, many or the class of an expanded clone; other rows omit it.

.,TRBJ2-7,TRBV7-2,.,TGTGCCAGCAGCGAACGGGGGTTTCGGACCGAGCAGTACTTC,CASSERGFRTEQYF
TRBD1,TRBJ2-1,TRBV9,.,TGTGCCAGCAGCGGAGGACAGGGGTCCTACAATGAGCAGTTCTTC,CASSGGQGSYNEQFF
.,TRBJ1-1,TRBV15,.,TGTGCCACCAGCAGAGTGGCAGGCAACACTGAAGCTTTCTTT,CATSRVAGNTEAFF
.,TRBJ2-2,TRBV4-3,.,TGCGCCAGCAGCCGGGAGTGGACAGCCCCAACGGAGCTGTTTTTT,CASSREWTAPTELFF
TRBD1,TRBJ2-2,TRBV25-1,.,TGTGCCAGCACCCGGGACAGCTCGAACACCGGGGAGCTGTTTTTT,CASTRDSSNTGELFF
TRBD1,TRBJ2-7,TRBV7-2,.,TGTGCCAGCAGCCCCCCGGGACAGGGATACGAGCAGTACTTC,CASSPPGQGYEQYF
.,TRBJ2-7,TRBV7-2,.,TGTGCCAGCAGATACAGTTTAGCGCGCGAGCAGTACTTC,CASRYSLAREQYF
.,TRBJ1-2,TRBV2,medium-sized,TGTGCCAGCAGGGCGGGAAGCAACTATGGCTACACCTTC,CASRAGSNYGYTF
TRBD1,TRBJ2-7,TRBV5-3,.,TGTGCCAGAAGCACGCCGGGACAGGGGTCCTACGAGCAGTACTTC,CARSTPGQGSYEQYF
.,TRBJ2-2,TRBV27,.,TGTGCCAGCAGTCTCTTCCTGTTCGGGGAGCTGTTTTTT,CASSLFLFGELFF
.,TRBJ1-2,TRBV27,.,TGTGCCAGCAGTTTGGGGCGTCCAGCAGGGGATGGCTACACCTTC,CASSLGRPAGDGYTF
.,TRBJ1-1,TRBV5-4,.,TGTGCCAGCAGCTCCGGAGCGGGCCACACTGAAGCTTTCTTT,CASSSGAGHTEAFF
TRBD1,TRBJ1-1,TRBV27,.,TGTGCCAGCAGTTTATACAGGGGATTCACTGAAGCTTTCTTT,CASSLYRGFTEAFF
TRBD1,TRBJ1-2,TRBV4-3,.,TGCGCCAGCAGCCAAGCCGCAGGGGGGTCTAACTATGGCTACACCTTC,CASSQAAGGSNYGYTF
TRBD1,TRBJ1-2,TRBV7-3,once,TGTGCCAGCAGCCTAGGACAGGGGGCGGAATATGGCTACACCTTC,CASSLGQGAEYGYTF
TRBD1,TRBJ1-1,TRBV7-3,.,TGTGCCAGCAGCCTACAGGGGTACACTGAAGCTTTCTTT,CASSLQGYTEAFF
.,TRBJ1-3,TRBV28,.,TGTGCCAGCAGGGCAAACTCTGGAAACACCATATATTTT,CASRANSGNTIYF
.,TRBJ1-3,TRBV10-3,.,TGTGCCACCCGGGACTTCTCTGGAAACACCATATATTTT,CATRDFSGNTIYF
.,TRBJ1-1,TRBV6-4,.,TGTGCCAGCAGTGTAGGGAGGGGCACTGAAGCTTTCTTT,CASSVGRGTEAFF
.,TRBJ2-1,TRBV5-4,.,TGTGCCAGCAGCCGGGGCAATGAGCAGTTCTTC,CASSRGNEQFF
.,TRBJ1-1,TRBV7-9,.,TGTGCCAGCAGCACCCCTCCGTCAGGGACAACCATAATGAACACTGAAGCTTTCTTT,CASSTPPSGTTIMNTEAFF
.,TRBJ2-1,TRBV7-9,few,TGTGCCAGCAGCCCGCGGACAGTCCGTCGGACCTACAATGAGCAGTTCTTC,CASSPRTVRRTYNEQFF
TRBD1,TRBJ1-6,TRBV2,.,TGTGCCAGCAGATACAGGGGGGACAATAATTCACCCCTCCACTTT,CASRYRGDNNSPLHF
.,TRBJ1-5,TRBV19,.,TGTGCCAGTAGTATCAGGGCAGGGGATAGCAATCAGCCCCAGCATTTT,CASSIRAGDSNQPQHF
TRBD1,TRBJ1-1,TRBV6-1,.,TGTGCCAGCAGTCATCCGGGGAAGGGGGCGACTGAAGCTTTCTTT,CASSHPGKGATEAFF
.,TRBJ2-1,TRBV2,.,TGTGCCAGCAGCGGGGTCGAAGGGCTGAAAAGGCAGTTCTTC,CASSGVEGLKRQFF
.,TRBJ2-3,TRBV7-6,.,TGTGCCAGCAGCTTAACGTCGGGAGCTCCTGGGGATACGCAGTATTTT,CASSLTSGAPGDTQYF
TRBD2,TRBJ2-2,TRBV6-5,.,TGTGCCAGCAGTTCAAGCGGGAGGCGGTACACCGGGGAGCTGTTTTTT,CASSSSGRRYTGELFF
.,TRBJ1-5,TRBV4-1,.,TGCGCCAGCAGCCAAGCCCTCAATCAGCCCCAGCATTTT,CASSQALNQPQHF
.,TRBJ2-1,TRBV11-2,once,TGTGCCAGCAGCTGGGGCCGGAGCTCCTACAATGAGCAGTTCTTC,CASSWGRSSYNEQFF
.,TRBJ1-2,TRBV6-5,.,TGTGCCAGCAGCCCTAATCTCAGGGTCCAAAACGGCTACACCTTC,CASSPNLRVQNGYTF
TRBD1,TRBJ2-7,TRBV5-4,.,TGTGCCAGCAGCTTGCGGACAGGGGGAGGCGAGCAGTACTTC,CASSLRTGGGEQYF
TRBD1,TRBJ1-6,TRBV7-9,.,TGTGCCAGCAGCCCGGACAGGGGGAATTCACCCCTCCACTTT,CASSPDRGNSPLHF
TRBD1,TRBJ2-7,TRBV10-2,.,TGCGCCAGCAGGGACAGGGGGTACGAGCAGTACTTC,CASRDRGYEQYF
.,TRBJ2-7,TRBV10-3,.,TGTGCCATCAGCCTAGGCAACGGCGAGCAGTACTTC,CAISLGNGEQYF
.,TRBJ1-6,TRBV2,.,TGTGCTATCAGGGTGAGGAGGGAAGGTCCCCTCCACTTT,CAIRVRREGPLHF
TRBD1,TRBJ1-2,TRBV15,.,TGTGCCACCAGCAGAGAGTATGAGACAGGGGATCGTGGCTACACCTTC,CATSREYETGDRGYTF